The subject of this entry is one T cell receptor beta chain. Its antigen remains unknown. The data were taken from a study of cytomegalovirus exposure and HLA in healthy donors. Study-level points and caveats: Many donors shared some public TCRs, even though most TCR sequences were rare. Data from an earlier analysis indicated that most TCR beta V segments were productive either about 87% or about 30% of the time.

The study sampled nominally healthy donors, though unrecorded immune exposures were likely. Amplification used 60 Vbeta primers and 13 Jbeta primers. TCRdb keeps only in-frame clones here, not all; method: immunoSEQ multiplex PCR. This sample has some 200,000 clones; over 80% occur once, and the top ten carry under 0.85%. V shed 6 bases and J 1 base; nucleotides not matched to a gene: 4. This CDR3 spans 15 amino acids. The germline CDR1 and CDR2 sequences are SNHLY and FYNNEI. The sequenced sample was PBMCs. The gene calls are TRBV2 and TRBJ2-3, with 10 bases that match TRBD1. This sequence originates from a boy aged 2 to 10 in good health and CMV-seronegative. This CDR3 reads CASRGQGSRTDTQYF. CDR3 in DNA: TGTGCCAGCAGGGGACAGGGGAGTCGCACAGATACGCAGTATTTT.